The 26 T cell receptor beta chains below all came from one sample that was sequenced in a study of immune cell composition in non-small cell lung cancer. Normal lung was taken at the farthest possible site, at least 3 cm from tumour. The method was immunoSEQ multiplex PCR; TCRdb's version includes in-frame clones alone and lacks a portion of them. The table lists approximately 6,700 clones, roughly two thirds of them singletons. Sequencing was performed on non-adjacent lung tissue. Source of these receptors: a human donor with non-small cell lung cancer.

V gene TRBV5-6 combines with J gene TRBJ2-7, with 10 bases fitting TRBD1. V shed 4 bases, J shed 7 bases, and the junction held 5 bases outside the gene matches. This CDR3 has 13 amino acids. Germline V gives CDR1 SGHDT, CDR2 YYEEEE. The CDR3 spells CASSRTGGREQYF. DNA for the CDR3: TGTGCCAGCAGCCGGACAGGGGGAAGGGAGCAGTACTTC.

CDR3 in amino acids: CAWSVLGGSYNEQFF. In nucleotides, the CDR3 is TGTGCCTGGAGTGTATTAGGAGGGTCCTACAATGAGCAGTTCTTC. This chain uses TRBV30 with TRBJ2-1, with TRBD2 as a possible D gene (6 bases). This CDR3 has 15 residues. The V and J ends lost 0 bases and 1 base respectively, with 10 bases between them. Germline V gene data show CDR1 as GTSNPN and CDR2 as SVGIG (reference sequence). Full variable domain (outside the CDR3, taken from reference TRBV30 and TRBJ2-1): SQTIHQWPATLVQPVGSPLSLECTVEGTSNPNLYWYRQAAGRGLQLLFYSVGIGQISSEVPQNLSASRPQDRQFILSSKKLLLSDSGFYLCAWSVLGGSYNEQFFGPGTRLTVL.

The V and J genes are TRBV7-3 and TRBJ1-3, with 7 bases that match TRBD1. V shed 1 base, J shed 2 bases, and the junction held 2 bases outside the gene matches. Germline CDR1 reads SGHTA; CDR2 reads FQGTGA. This CDR3 is built from 15 residues. CDR3 amino acids: CASSLIGGAGNTIYF. The CDR3 DNA sequence: TGTGCCAGCAGCTTAATAGGGGGCGCTGGAAACACCATATATTTT.

J is TRBJ1-1 and V is TRBV28; D unresolved. The ends were cut back, 6 bases at V and 1 base at J, with 9 bases in the middle. The CDR3 extends over 13 amino acids. In germline, CDR1 is MDHEN, CDR2 SYDVKM. The CDR3 sequence is CASSPAENTEAFF. CDR3 nucleotide sequence: TGTGCCAGCAGCCCGGCGGAGAACACTGAAGCTTTCTTT. The full variable domain, in which reference TRBV28 and TRBJ1-1 provide the parts outside the CDR3, is DVKVTQSSRYLVKRTGEKVFLECVQDMDHENMFWYRQDPGLGLRLIYFSYDVKMKEKGDIPEGYSVSREKKERFSLILESASTNQTSMYLCASSPAENTEAFFGQGTRLTVV.

The chain carries TRBV4-1 and TRBJ2-3; 9 nucleotides match TRBD2. Germline trimming cut 1 base from V and 0 bases from J; bases unmatched to any gene: 5. This CDR3 comprises 17 residues. Germline values: CDR1 MGHRA, CDR2 YSYEKL. This CDR3 is CASSQGPSGISTDTQYF. The DNA of the CDR3 is TGCGCCAGCAGCCAAGGCCCTAGCGGGATAAGCACAGATACGCAGTATTTT.

This sequence joins TRBV19 and TRBJ2-7; D is perhaps TRBD2 (5 bases). Trimming cost V 0 bases and J 5 bases, with 8 bases left between them. Germline V gene sequence: CDR1 LNHDA, CDR2 SQIVND (reference sequence). CDR3 size: 13 residues. The CDR3 sequence is CASSIDPGNEQYF. Here the CDR3 DNA reads TGTGCCAGTAGTATAGATCCCGGGAACGAGCAGTACTTC.

The chain is built from TRBV6-6 and TRBJ1-2; D possibly corresponds to TRBD1 (5 bases). V shed 6 bases and J shed 3 bases, with 11 bases lying between them. The CDR3 length is 13 residues. The germline V gene encodes CDR1 MNHNY and CDR2 SVGAGI (reference sequence). Here the CDR3 reads CASRQGGDYGYTF. The CDR3, as DNA: TGTGCCAGCAGGCAGGGTGGGGACTATGGCTACACCTTC.

CDR3 in DNA: TGTGCCAGCAGCAAAGGGACAGCTAACTATGGCTACACCTTC. Protein: CASSKGTANYGYTF. The chain employs TRBV21-1 and TRBJ1-2; the listed D gene, TRBD1, was not tested against the DNA. TRBV21-1 is reported as a pseudogene. This CDR3 has 14 residues.

The V call is TRBV9, the J call TRBJ1-2; unclear D gene. Germline V CDR1 and CDR2: SGDLS, YYNGEE. V gave up 4 bases and J gave up 3 bases, with 13 bases separating them. The CDR3 covers 14 residues. The CDR3 here is CASSPRTEDYGYTF. Here the CDR3 DNA reads TGTGCCAGCAGCCCACGGACTGAAGACTATGGCTACACCTTC.

V usage is TRBV2 and J usage is TRBJ2-2; TRBD1 is a possible D gene (6 bases). The CDR3 sequence is 14 residues long. Trimming removed 6 bases from V and 7 bases from J, with 15 bases in between. Germline V lookup: CDR1 SNHLY, CDR2 FYNNEI. Here the CDR3 DNA reads TGTGCCAGCAGGTTCACAGGGTTGAGCGGGGAGCTGTTTTTT. This codes for CASRFTGLSGELFF.

The chain is built from TRBV7-9 and TRBJ2-7; unclear D gene. The CDR3 runs to 12 residues. From germline, CDR1 is SEHNR and CDR2 FQNEAQ (reference sequence). V was trimmed by 1 base and J by 4 bases, leaving 5 bases between them. For the CDR3, the DNA is TGTGCCAGCAGCTTAGGTGCGTACGAGCAGTACTTC. This encodes CASSLGAYEQYF.

This chain joins TRBV7-2 and TRBJ2-7, with 10 bases matching TRBD1. CDR1 and CDR2 from the germline V gene are SGHTA and FQGNSA. Germline trimming cut 3 bases from V and 2 bases from J; bases unmatched to any gene: 4. This CDR3 is 15 amino acids long. In DNA, the CDR3 is TGTGCCAGCAGCTTCGACAGGGGGCACGCCTACGAGCAGTACTTC. Translated: CASSFDRGHAYEQYF. Supplemented by reference TRBV7-2 and TRBJ2-7, the full variable domain reads GAGVSQSPSNKVTEKGKDVELRCDPISGHTALYWYRQSLGQGLEFLIYFQGNSAPDKSGLPSDRFSAERTGGSVSTLTIQRTQQEDSAVYLCASSFDRGHAYEQYFGPGTRLTVT.

This clone was detected a few times. The gene calls are TRBV18 and TRBJ2-2; 9 bases are a match to TRBD1. Germline V gene sequence: CDR1 KGHSH, CDR2 LQKENI. The CDR3 runs to 14 residues. The V gene end was trimmed by 3 bases and the J gene end by 7 bases; junction bases not matched to a gene: 3. This CDR3 reads CASSPGTGHGELFF. Written as DNA, the CDR3 is TGTGCCAGCTCACCGGGGACAGGGCACGGGGAGCTGTTTTTT.

The chain combines TRBV6-5 with TRBJ2-7; perhaps TRBD2 as D (7 bases). Germline V lookup: CDR1 MNHEY, CDR2 SVGAGI. The CDR3 is 13 amino acids. The V and J ends lost 2 bases and 6 bases respectively, with 11 bases between them. The CDR3 nucleotides are TGTGCCAGCAGTTACGGAGGGGGGGGCGAGCAGTACTTC. Its protein product is CASSYGGGGEQYF.

The sample holds a few counts of this clone. The V and J genes are TRBV13 and TRBJ2-1; 7 nucleotides match TRBD2. Germline V gives CDR1 PRHDT, CDR2 FYEKMQ (reference sequence). The ends lost 3 bases at V and 2 bases at J; junction bases unmatched: 4. CDR3 size: 15 residues. CDR3 loop: CASSFAGLAYNEQFF. CDR3 in DNA: TGTGCCAGCAGCTTCGCCGGACTAGCCTACAATGAGCAGTTCTTC.

The chain combines TRBV6-1 with TRBJ2-6; D unresolved. This CDR3 has 17 residues. V was clipped by 3 bases and J by 0 bases, with 12 bases between them. Germline V gene sequence: CDR1 MNHNS, CDR2 SASEGT. CDR3 in amino acids: CASSDAPQFSGANVLTF. The CDR3 nucleotides are TGTGCCAGCAGTGATGCCCCCCAGTTCTCTGGGGCCAACGTCCTGACTTTC.

Written as DNA, the CDR3 is TGCGCCAGCAGCGTTGGACAGATAACCTACGAGCAGTACTTC. This sequence encodes CASSVGQITYEQYF. The rearrangement joins TRBV5-1 to TRBJ2-7; the D gene is possibly TRBD1 (6 bases). The CDR3 has 14 residues. Trimming stripped 4 bases from V and 2 bases from J, with 13 bases between. Germline assignment: CDR1 SGHRS and CDR2 YFSETQ.

The chain couples TRBV6-6 to TRBJ2-5; possibly TRBD2 for D (6 bases). The V gene's germline CDR1 is MNHNY and CDR2 SVGAGI (reference sequence). V lost 6 bases and J lost 3, with 11 bases in between. This CDR3 region has 13 residues. The CDR3: CASSPPGEETQYF. As DNA, the CDR3 is TGTGCCAGCAGCCCTCCGGGGGAAGAGACCCAGTACTTC.

The table lists this clone with a few counts. Here the CDR3 DNA reads TGCGCCAGCAGCTCCGGGGGTGCTCCTGGAAACACCATATATTTT. Amino acids: CASSSGGAPGNTIYF. J is TRBJ1-3 and V is TRBV4-3; D might be TRBD1 (5 bases). Germline CDR1 is LGHNA and CDR2 is YSLEER. The CDR3 loop spans 15 amino acids. V dropped 5 bases and J dropped 2 bases, with 13 bases sitting between them.

A single count supports this clone. The J gene is TRBJ2-5, the V gene TRBV28, with 8 bases identical to TRBD1. V trimming: 1 base; J trimming: 4 bases; junction bases outside the gene matches: 5. The CDR3 runs 15 residues. Germline loops: CDR1 MDHEN, CDR2 SYDVKM. The CDR3 sequence is CASSLFGTGGETQYF. Here the CDR3 DNA reads TGTGCCAGCAGTTTATTTGGGACAGGAGGAGAGACCCAGTACTTC.

J is TRBJ2-2 and V is TRBV6-5; D call uncertain. Trimming removed 6 bases at V and 4 bases at J, with 12 bases between. The V gene's germline CDR1 is MNHEY and CDR2 SVGAGI. The CDR3 has 14 amino acids. The CDR3 protein is CASRKIESTGELFF. The CDR3, as DNA: TGTGCCAGCAGAAAGATCGAGAGCACCGGGGAGCTGTTTTTT.

This clone was picked up a small number of times. The chain is built from TRBV7-2 and TRBJ2-7; D is possibly TRBD1 (6 bases). V lost 1 base and J lost 3, with 13 bases in between. The germline V gene has CDR1 SGHTA and CDR2 FQGNSA. This CDR3 contains 15 residues. CDR3 amino acids: CASSLVGGHHYEQYF. The CDR3 nucleotides are TGTGCCAGCAGCTTAGTTGGGGGACACCACTACGAGCAGTACTTC.

This chain uses TRBV5-5 with TRBJ2-1, with unresolved D. The CDR3 is 15 amino acids. Trimming stripped 0 bases from V and 0 bases from J, with 7 bases between. Germline V CDR1 and CDR2: SGHKS, YYEKEE (reference sequence). The CDR3 DNA sequence: TGTGCCAGCAGCTTGGTTCCGGGCTCCTACAATGAGCAGTTCTTC. Translating it yields CASSLVPGSYNEQFF.

The J gene is TRBJ2-7, the V gene TRBV28; D is unclear. The CDR3 covers 12 residues. V was cut by 3 bases and J by 2 bases, with 5 bases left in between. Per the germline V gene, CDR1 is MDHEN and CDR2 is SYDVKM. CDR3 amino acids: CASSFRAYEQYF. Written as DNA, the CDR3 is TGTGCCAGCAGTTTCCGGGCCTACGAGCAGTACTTC.

Within the sample, this clone is large (0.1 to 1%). The genes are TRBV6-1 and TRBJ2-7, with D maybe TRBD1 (5 bases). The germline V gene encodes CDR1 MNHNS and CDR2 SASEGT. The V end was cut by 5 bases, the J end by 5 bases, with 13 bases between. The CDR3 extends over 13 amino acids. Written as DNA, the CDR3 is TGTGCCAGCAGTAAAGGACATTCCCACGAGCAGTACTTC. Protein: CASSKGHSHEQYF.

The gene calls are TRBV21-1 and TRBJ2-4; the table's D call, TRBD1, was not checked against the DNA. TRBV21-1 is a recognized pseudogene. The CDR3 has 18 residues. The CDR3 DNA reads TGTGCCAGCAGCTTACAACAGGGGAGCATTGTAGCCAAAAACATTCAGTACTTC. Amino acid sequence: CASSLQQGSIVAKNIQYF.